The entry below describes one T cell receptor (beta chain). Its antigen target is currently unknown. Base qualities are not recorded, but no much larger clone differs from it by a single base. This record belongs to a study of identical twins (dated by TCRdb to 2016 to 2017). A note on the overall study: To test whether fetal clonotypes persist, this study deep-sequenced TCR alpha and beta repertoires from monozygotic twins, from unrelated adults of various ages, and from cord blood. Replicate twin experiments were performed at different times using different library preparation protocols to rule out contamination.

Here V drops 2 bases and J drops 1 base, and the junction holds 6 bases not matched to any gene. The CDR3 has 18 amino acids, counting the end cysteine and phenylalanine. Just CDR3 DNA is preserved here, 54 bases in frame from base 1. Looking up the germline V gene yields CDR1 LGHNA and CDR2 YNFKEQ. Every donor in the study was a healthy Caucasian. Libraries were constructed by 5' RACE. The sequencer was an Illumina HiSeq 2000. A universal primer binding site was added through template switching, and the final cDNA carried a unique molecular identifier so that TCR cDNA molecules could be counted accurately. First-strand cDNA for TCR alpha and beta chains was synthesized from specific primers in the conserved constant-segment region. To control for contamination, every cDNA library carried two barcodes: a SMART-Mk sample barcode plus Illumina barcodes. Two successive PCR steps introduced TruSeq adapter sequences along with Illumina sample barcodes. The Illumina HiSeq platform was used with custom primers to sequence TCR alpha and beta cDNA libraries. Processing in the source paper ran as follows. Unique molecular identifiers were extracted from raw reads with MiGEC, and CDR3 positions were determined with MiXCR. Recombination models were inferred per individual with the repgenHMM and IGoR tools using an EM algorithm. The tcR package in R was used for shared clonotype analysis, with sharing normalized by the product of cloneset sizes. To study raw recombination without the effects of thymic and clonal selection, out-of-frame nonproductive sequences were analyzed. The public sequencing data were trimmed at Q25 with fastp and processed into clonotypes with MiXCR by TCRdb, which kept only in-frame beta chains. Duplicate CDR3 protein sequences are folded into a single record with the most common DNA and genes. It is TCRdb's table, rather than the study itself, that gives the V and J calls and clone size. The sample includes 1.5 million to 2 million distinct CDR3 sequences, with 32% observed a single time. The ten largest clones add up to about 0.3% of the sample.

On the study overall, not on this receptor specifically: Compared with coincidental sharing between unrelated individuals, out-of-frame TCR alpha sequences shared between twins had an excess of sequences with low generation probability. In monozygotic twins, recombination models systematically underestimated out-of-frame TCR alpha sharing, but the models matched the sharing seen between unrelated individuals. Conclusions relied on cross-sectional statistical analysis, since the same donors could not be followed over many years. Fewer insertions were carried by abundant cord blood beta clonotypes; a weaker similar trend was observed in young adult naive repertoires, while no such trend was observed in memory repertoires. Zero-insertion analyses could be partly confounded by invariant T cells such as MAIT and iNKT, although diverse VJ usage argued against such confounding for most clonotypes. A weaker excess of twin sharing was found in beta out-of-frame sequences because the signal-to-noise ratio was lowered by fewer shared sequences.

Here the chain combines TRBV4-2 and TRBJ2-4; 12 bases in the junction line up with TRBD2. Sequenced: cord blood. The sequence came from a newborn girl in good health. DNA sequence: TGTGCCAGCAGCCAATTCCTAGCGGGGGGGCTGGCCAAAAACATTCAGTACTTC. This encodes CASSQFLAGGLAKNIQYF.